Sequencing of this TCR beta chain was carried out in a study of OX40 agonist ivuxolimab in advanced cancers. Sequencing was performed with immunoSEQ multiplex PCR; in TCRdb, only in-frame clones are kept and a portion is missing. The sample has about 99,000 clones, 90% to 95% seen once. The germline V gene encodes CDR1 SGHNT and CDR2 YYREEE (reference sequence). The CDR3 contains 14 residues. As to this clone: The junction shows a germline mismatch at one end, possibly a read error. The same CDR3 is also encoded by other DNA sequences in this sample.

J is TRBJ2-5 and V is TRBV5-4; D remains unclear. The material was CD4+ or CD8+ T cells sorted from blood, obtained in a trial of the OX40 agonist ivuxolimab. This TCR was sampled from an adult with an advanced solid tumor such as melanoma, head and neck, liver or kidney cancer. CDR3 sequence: CASSPRGPQETQYF. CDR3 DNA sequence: TGCGCCAGCAGCCCCCGTGGACCGCAAGAGACCCAGTACTTC.